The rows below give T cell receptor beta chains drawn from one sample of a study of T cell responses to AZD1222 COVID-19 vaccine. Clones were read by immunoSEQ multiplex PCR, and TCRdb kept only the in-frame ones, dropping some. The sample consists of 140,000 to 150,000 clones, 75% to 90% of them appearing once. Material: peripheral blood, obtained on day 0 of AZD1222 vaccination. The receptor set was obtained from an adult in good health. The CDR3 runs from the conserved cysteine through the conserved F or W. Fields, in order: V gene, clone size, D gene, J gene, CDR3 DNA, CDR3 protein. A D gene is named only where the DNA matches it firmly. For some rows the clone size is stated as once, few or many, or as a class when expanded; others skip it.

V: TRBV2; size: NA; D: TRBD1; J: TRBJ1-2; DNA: TGTGCCAGCGCGGGGGGGACAGGGGTTGGCTACACCTTC; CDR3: CASAGGTGVGYTF
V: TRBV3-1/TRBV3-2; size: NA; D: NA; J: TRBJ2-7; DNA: TGTGCCAGCAGCCATGGACTATCCTACGAGCAGTACTTC; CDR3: CASSHGLSYEQYF
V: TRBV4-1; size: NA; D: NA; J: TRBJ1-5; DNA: TGCGCCAGCAGCCAGTACACCAATAGCAATCAGCCCCAGCATTTT; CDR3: CASSQYTNSNQPQHF
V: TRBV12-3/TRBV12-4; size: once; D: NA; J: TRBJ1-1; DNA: TGTGCCAGCAACATAGGCCTCCACACTGAAGCTTTCTTT; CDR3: CASNIGLHTEAFF
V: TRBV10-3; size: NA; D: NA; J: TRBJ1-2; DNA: TGTGCCATCAGTGATATGGCGGGGGGCTACACCTTC; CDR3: CAISDMAGGYTF
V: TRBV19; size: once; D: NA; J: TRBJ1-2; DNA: TGTGCCAGTAGTATAACTAACTATGGCTACACCTTC; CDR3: CASSITNYGYTF
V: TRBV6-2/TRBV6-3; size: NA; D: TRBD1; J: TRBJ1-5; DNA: TGTGCCAGCAGTCATGCCGGACAGGGCAGGTATAGCAATCAGCCCCAGCATTTT; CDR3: CASSHAGQGRYSNQPQHF
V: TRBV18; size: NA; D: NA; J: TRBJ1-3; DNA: TGTGCCAGCTCACTCAAATGGGACCTTGAGAGGTCTGGAAACACCATATATTTT; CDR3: CASSLKWDLERSGNTIYF
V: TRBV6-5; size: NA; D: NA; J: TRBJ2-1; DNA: TGTGCCAGCAGTTTATTCGCGGGACAGAATGAGCAGTTCTTC; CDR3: CASSLFAGQNEQFF
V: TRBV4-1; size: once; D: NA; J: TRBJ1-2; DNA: TGCGCCAGCAGCCCCGACAAGAGAGATGGCTACACCTTC; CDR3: CASSPDKRDGYTF
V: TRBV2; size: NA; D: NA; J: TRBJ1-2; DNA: TGTGCCAGCACCGCGGGGCGTTATGGCTACACCTTC; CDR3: CASTAGRYGYTF
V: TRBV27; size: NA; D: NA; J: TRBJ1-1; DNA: TGTGCCAGCAGTTTATGGGGGGTAGCTTTCTTT; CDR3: CASSLWGVAFF
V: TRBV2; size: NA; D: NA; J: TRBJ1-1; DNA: TGTGCCAGCAGTTGGGACTCGGCTATTGCTTTCTTT; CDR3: CASSWDSAIAFF
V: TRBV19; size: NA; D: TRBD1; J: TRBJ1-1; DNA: TGTGCCAGTTCCCAGGACAGGGGGCAAACTGAAGCTTTCTTT; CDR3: CASSQDRGQTEAFF
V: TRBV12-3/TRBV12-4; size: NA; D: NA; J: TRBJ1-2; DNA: TGTGCCAGCAGTCCGGTGTATCTGGTAGGCTACACCTTC; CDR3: CASSPVYLVGYTF
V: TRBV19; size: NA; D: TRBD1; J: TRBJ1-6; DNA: TGTGCCAGTAGCGACAGGGTGGGGAATTCACCCCTCCACTTT; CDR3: CASSDRVGNSPLHF